A selection of T cell receptor beta chains follows, all from one sample in a study of blood T cell repertoires in COVID-19. Method: immunoSEQ multiplex PCR; TCRdb's copy keeps in-frame clones and lacks some. The sample includes 250,000 to 350,000 clones, 89% seen only once; the top ten take roughly 0.92%. The specimen sequenced was peripheral blood. These receptor sequences come from a middle-aged woman who had recovered from COVID-19. Each CDR3 is given with its conserved first and last residue. The D gene is left open where the match is weak. Clone size appears in some rows only: once, few, many, or a class for an expanded clone.

J,V,size,D,DNA,CDR3
TRBJ2-7,TRBV27,-,-,TGTGCCAGCAGTTTGACCTCGACATTAACCTACGAGCAGTACTTC,CASSLTSTLTYEQYF
TRBJ2-1,TRBV19,-,-,TGTGCCAGTAGGCTAAGGGGCAATGAGCAGTTCTTC,CASRLRGNEQFF
TRBJ2-5,TRBV27,-,-,TGTGCCAGCAGTTTACAAGGAGATGGAGAGACCCAGTACTTC,CASSLQGDGETQYF
TRBJ1-2,TRBV12-3/TRBV12-4,-,TRBD1,TGTGCCAGCACTAAGGGACAGGGCTATGGCTACACCTTC,CASTKGQGYGYTF
TRBJ2-5,TRBV11-2,-,TRBD1,TGTGCCAGCAGCCCCCGACAGGGGGTAGCGGAGACCCAGTACTTC,CASSPRQGVAETQYF
TRBJ2-7,TRBV11-1,-,TRBD1,TGTGCCAGCAGCCCTGGACAGGGGATCTACGAGCAGTACTTC,CASSPGQGIYEQYF
TRBJ2-5,TRBV5-4,once,TRBD1,TGTGCCAGCAGCGGGAGCGGACAGGGGGCACAAGAGACCCAGTACTTC,CASSGSGQGAQETQYF
TRBJ2-3,TRBV2,-,TRBD2,TGTGCCAGCAGCCTCGGGACTAGCGGTCCCACAGATACGCAGTATTTT,CASSLGTSGPTDTQYF
TRBJ2-7,TRBV6-4,-,TRBD1,TGTGCCAGCAGGTCGAACCGGACAGGGGACTCCTACGAGCAGTACTTC,CASRSNRTGDSYEQYF
TRBJ2-2,TRBV10-3,-,-,TGTGCCATCAGTGACCCTCCCTACAGGGACGCGGTTGCCACCGGGGAGCTGTTTTTT,CAISDPPYRDAVATGELFF
TRBJ2-7,TRBV12-3/TRBV12-4,-,-,TGTGCCAGCGGGCCTCCCTACGAGCAGTACTTC,CASGPPYEQYF
TRBJ2-7,TRBV3-1/TRBV3-2,-,-,TGTGCCAGCAGCCAAGAGTGGCAGGGCGCCCACGAGCAGTACTTC,CASSQEWQGAHEQYF
TRBJ1-1,TRBV7-9,-,-,TGTGCCAGCAGCCGGGGAGGCTCGAACACTGAAGCTTTCTTT,CASSRGGSNTEAFF
TRBJ1-6,TRBV27,-,-,TGTGCCAGCAGTTCAGGGACCTATAATTCACCCCTCCACTTT,CASSSGTYNSPLHF
TRBJ2-2,TRBV24-1,-,TRBD1,TGTGCCACCAAAGGCAGGGGGCCCGGGGAGCTGTTTTTT,CATKGRGPGELFF
TRBJ2-5,TRBV19,-,-,TGTGCCAGTAGTATCGCTGGCCAGGGCCCCCAAGAGACCCAGTACTTC,CASSIAGQGPQETQYF
TRBJ2-6,TRBV19,-,-,TGTGCCAGTAGACCCGGCGGGACTGTTTTCTCTGGGGCCAACGTCCTGACTTTC,CASRPGGTVFSGANVLTF
TRBJ2-7,TRBV28,-,TRBD1,TGTGCCAGCAGTTCCCCCCCTGGTCGGACAGGGACCTACGAGCAGTACTTC,CASSSPPGRTGTYEQYF
TRBJ2-7,TRBV2,-,-,TGTGCTACGACAGACCACCCTTCCTCCTACGAGCAGTACTTC,CATTDHPSSYEQYF
TRBJ2-2,TRBV10-1,-,TRBD1,TGCGCCAGCAGGGGAGGGACAGGGGTGATAGGTGCCGGGGAGCTGTTTTTT,CASRGGTGVIGAGELFF
TRBJ2-4,TRBV10-3,-,-,TGTGCCATCAGTGAGGGAGTTGGCATTCAGTACTTC,CAISEGVGIQYF
TRBJ1-2,TRBV6-1,-,-,TGTGCCAGCAGTGAAGATTGGCAGGGGAACTATGGCTACACCTTC,CASSEDWQGNYGYTF
TRBJ2-1,TRBV3-1/TRBV3-2,-,TRBD2,TGTGCCAGCAGCCAAGATCGTCGCGGGAGAACGTTGAATGAGCAGTTCTTC,CASSQDRRGRTLNEQFF
TRBJ2-5,TRBV2,-,-,TGTGCCAGCAGTCAACAGGGTGGGGGAGAAGAGACCCAGTACTTC,CASSQQGGGEETQYF
TRBJ1-3,TRBV7-3,-,TRBD1,TGTGCCAGCAGCTTAACGGGACAGATTGGAAACACCATATATTTT,CASSLTGQIGNTIYF
TRBJ1-1,TRBV5-1,-,-,TGCGCCAGCAGCTTGGAACAGTCGTACATGAACACTGAAGCTTTCTTT,CASSLEQSYMNTEAFF
TRBJ2-1,TRBV10-1,-,-,TGCGCCAGCAGTGGACGACTCGCGGAGCAGTTCTTC,CASSGRLAEQFF
TRBJ2-7,TRBV4-1,once,TRBD1,TGCGCCAGCAGCCCGGGGGGTGTGCCGGGACAGGGTGTCTACGAGCAGTACTTC,CASSPGGVPGQGVYEQYF
TRBJ2-5,TRBV5-1,-,TRBD1,TGCGCCAGCAGCTTACAGGGGGGTGCTGAGACCCAGTACTTC,CASSLQGGAETQYF
TRBJ2-7,TRBV7-9,-,TRBD1,TGTGCCAGCAGCTCGTTTGGTGGACAGGCCTACGAGCAGTACTTC,CASSSFGGQAYEQYF
TRBJ1-2,TRBV27,-,TRBD1,TGTGCCAGCAGTCTCGGGACAGGGACCGGCTACACCTTC,CASSLGTGTGYTF
TRBJ2-1,TRBV29-1,-,-,TGCAGCGTTGAAGGAGTGATGATCAATGAGCAGTTCTTC,CSVEGVMINEQFF
TRBJ2-1,TRBV5-1,-,TRBD2,TGCGCCAGCAGCTGGACTAGCGGAGGGTCGAATGAGCAGTTCTTC,CASSWTSGGSNEQFF
TRBJ2-2,TRBV6-5,-,TRBD2,TGTGCCAGCAGCCGACTAGCGGCTAACACCGGGGAGCTGTTTTTT,CASSRLAANTGELFF
TRBJ1-2,TRBV6-5,-,-,TGTGCCAGCGCCAAGGAGGGCAGCTATGGCTACACCTTC,CASAKEGSYGYTF
TRBJ2-1,TRBV15,-,TRBD2,TGTGCCACCAGCAGAGGGGGGACTAGCGGGACGGCGGAGCAGTTCTTC,CATSRGGTSGTAEQFF
TRBJ1-4,TRBV3-1/TRBV3-2,-,-,TGTGCCAGCAGCGCTAGGGGCACGGGGGACGGAGAAAAACTGTTTTTT,CASSARGTGDGEKLFF
TRBJ1-1,TRBV18,-,-,TGTGCCAGCTCACCAAGAGAGAACACTGAAGCTTTCTTT,CASSPRENTEAFF
TRBJ2-1,TRBV2,-,-,TGTGCCAGCAGTGAAGGCCCCCCTAGCGCCGCCTACAATGAGCAGTTCTTC,CASSEGPPSAAYNEQFF
TRBJ1-2,TRBV28,-,-,TGTGCCAGCAGGCTACTATATGGCTACACCTTC,CASRLLYGYTF
TRBJ1-2,TRBV24-1,-,-,TGTGCCACCAGTGATGGAACAGGTATAGGGGGCTACACCTTC,CATSDGTGIGGYTF
TRBJ1-2,TRBV14,-,TRBD1,TGTGCCAGCAGCCAAGCTCCCACTCCATCACAGGGGGGTTATGGCTACACCTTC,CASSQAPTPSQGGYGYTF
TRBJ1-1,TRBV28,-,TRBD1,TGTGCCAGCAGAACAGGGGGCGCGAACACTGAAGCTTTCTTT,CASRTGGANTEAFF
TRBJ2-7,TRBV30,few,-,TGTGCCTGGACTCCAGGTGGCTTGCCCTACGAGCAGTACTTC,CAWTPGGLPYEQYF
TRBJ2-2,TRBV5-5,few,-,TGTGCCAGCAGCCTCTGGTCGGGAAGGGACACCGGGGAGCTGTTTTTT,CASSLWSGRDTGELFF
TRBJ2-7,TRBV5-4,few,TRBD1,TGTGCCAGCAGCAGGAACAGGGGGCAAGACTCCTACGAGCAGTACTTC,CASSRNRGQDSYEQYF
TRBJ1-1,TRBV30,-,TRBD1,TGTGCCTGGAGTGTAAGAGGACAGGGGAACACTGAAGCTTTCTTT,CAWSVRGQGNTEAFF
TRBJ2-1,TRBV15,-,-,TGTGCCATCCGGCGCGAGAGGGACTCCTACAATGAGCAGTTCTTC,CAIRRERDSYNEQFF
TRBJ1-1,TRBV18,-,TRBD1,TGTGCCAGCTCACCACGTTCAGGGGGCTTAAACACTGAAGCTTTCTTT,CASSPRSGGLNTEAFF
TRBJ2-2,TRBV7-9,-,-,TGTGCCAGCAGACACCGGACAGAGAACACCGGGGAGCTGTTTTTT,CASRHRTENTGELFF
TRBJ1-1,TRBV30,-,-,TGTGCCTGGAGATACATGAACACTGAAGCTTTCTTT,CAWRYMNTEAFF
TRBJ2-3,TRBV3-1/TRBV3-2,-,TRBD2,TGTGCCAGCAGCCAAGAAGCCCTAGCGGGCACAGATACGCAGTATTTT,CASSQEALAGTDTQYF
TRBJ2-7,TRBV15,-,-,TGTGCCACCAGTACCATCCGAAACTCAGAGCAGTACTTC,CATSTIRNSEQYF
TRBJ2-1,TRBV19,-,-,TGTGCCAGTAGTATAGTGGCAGGGTTAAATGAGCAGTTCTTC,CASSIVAGLNEQFF
TRBJ1-6,TRBV5-6,-,-,TGTGCCAGCAGCTTGGCGTACGGGGATTCACCCCTCCACTTT,CASSLAYGDSPLHF